The clone carrying this T cell receptor (beta chain) came up once. This sample also contains other DNA sequences that code for the same CDR3. The source of the sample is a study of blood T cell repertoires in COVID-19. Whole-study context: Nucleic acid was either cDNA or gDNA, and it came from T cells, B-cell-depleted T cells, or PBMCs.

Libraries were prepared by immunoSEQ multiplex PCR; TCRdb keeps only in-frame clonotypes and omits some of them. The table has roughly 400,000 clones, 80% to 90% seen once; the top ten hold around 1.1%. Recruitment covered some 25 US areas and drew participants whose ages spanned roughly 18 to 95 years. Trimming removed 5 bases from V and 2 bases from J, with 7 bases in between. The CDR3 is 13 amino acids. CDR1 and CDR2 (germline): SNHLY, FYNNEI. This clonotype originated in a young man who had recovered from COVID-19. Specimen: PBMCs or T cells enriched from blood (not recorded which). The J gene is TRBJ1-5, the V gene TRBV2, with D uncertain. The CDR3 region is CASSPGGNQPQHF. For the CDR3, the DNA is TGTGCCAGCAGTCCCGGGGGCAATCAGCCCCAGCATTTT. Complete variable domain (other parts from reference TRBV2 and TRBJ1-5): EPEVTQTPSHQVTQMGQEVILRCVPISNHLYFYWYRQILGQKVEFLVSFYNNEISEKSEIFDDQFSVERPDGSNFTLKIRSTKLEDSAMYFCASSPGGNQPQHFGDGTRLSIL.